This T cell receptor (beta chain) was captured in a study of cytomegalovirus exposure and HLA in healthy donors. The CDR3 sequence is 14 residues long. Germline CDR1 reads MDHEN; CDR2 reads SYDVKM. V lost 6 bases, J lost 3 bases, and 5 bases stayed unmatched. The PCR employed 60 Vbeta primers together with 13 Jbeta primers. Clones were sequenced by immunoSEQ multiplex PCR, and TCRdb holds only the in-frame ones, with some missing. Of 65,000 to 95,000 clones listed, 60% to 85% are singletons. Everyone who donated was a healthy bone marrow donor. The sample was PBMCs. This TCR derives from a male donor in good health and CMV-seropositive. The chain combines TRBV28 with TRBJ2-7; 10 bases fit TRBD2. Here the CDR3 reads CASSRTSGFYEQYF. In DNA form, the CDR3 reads TGTGCCAGCAGCCGGACTAGCGGATTCTACGAGCAGTACTTC.